The clone carrying this TCR beta chain was detected only a few times. Its antigen is undetermined. This entry is derived from a study of CD8+ T cells in alopecia areata. Study-level background: Oral tofacitinib, 5 to 10 mg twice daily, was given in an open-label trial. Once tofacitinib had been taken for 6 to 18 months, 6 months off drug followed.

Study-wide findings and caveats: When scalp samples are sequenced, resident alphabeta T cells of normal skin are also captured.

Extracted from the samples, RNA was reverse transcribed into cDNA to serve as the sequencing template. Sequenced by immunoSEQ multiplex PCR; TCRdb stores in-frame clones only, minus some. The data show hundreds of thousands of clones, with roughly 57% seen just once and 0.45% held by the top ten. Using a FACSAria, the CD4+ and CD8+ T cells were sorted from the PBMCs. Germline assignment: CDR1 MGHRA and CDR2 YSYEKL. The germline V and J ends were trimmed by 1 base and 0 bases, with 7 bases remaining between them. The CDR3 runs 15 residues. The receptor was isolated from a human donor with alopecia areata. This material consisted of CD4+ T cells sorted from blood, taken at week 0. This chain uses TRBV4-1 with TRBJ1-3; D gene uncertain. In nucleotides, the CDR3 is TGCGCCAGCAGCCAAGCCAGTAGCTCTGGAAACACCATATATTTT. Protein product: CASSQASSSGNTIYF.